This TCR beta chain was captured in a study of T-cell reconstitution after alpha-beta-depleted transplantation in children (dated by TCRdb to 2016 to 2017). Looking at the study overall: T-cell immune reconstitution after TCRalphabeta/CD19-depleted allogeneic hematopoietic cell transplantation in children was quantitatively tracked in the study by means of TCR repertoire profiling.

This clonotype has at least ten counts. This clone's antigen is unknown. Base qualities are missing; no much larger clone stands one base away. Libraries were constructed by PCR. Data came from an Illumina HiSeq 2500. To normalize quantification of the TCRbeta repertoire, the TCR libraries were built with molecular barcoding that relied on unique molecular identifiers. TCRdb's own reprocessing of the public reads used fastp at Q25 and MiXCR and kept productive beta chains. Every CDR3 protein is listed once, alongside the most common genes and DNA of its rows. This sample comprises roughly 300,000 distinct CDR3 sequences, about 9.9% of them detected only once. The top ten hold about 25% of the sample. The treatment or condition label, as the study defines it: allogeneic hematopoietic cell transplantation with graft depleted of TCRalphabeta T cells and CD19 B cells. The children who served as transplant recipients had been given grafts of TCRalphabeta/CD19-depleted allogeneic hematopoietic cells.

Sequences SGHRS (CDR1) and YFSETQ (CDR2) are obtained from the germline V gene. Including the terminal cysteine and phenylalanine, the CDR3 comprises 16 residues. Solely the CDR3 DNA is kept, with 48 bases framed from the first base. V and J lose 0 bases and 4 bases, and a span of 17 bases separates them. What the study reported, not specific to this receptor: Over the following months the frequencies of hyperexpanded clones went down, and after one year T-cell counts and TCRbeta diversity were mostly credited to newly produced T cells. About two months after transplant, the apparently early recovery of alphabetaT-cell counts reportedly depended on just several hundred clones that had expanded rapidly and came from non-depleted graft cells. In some patients, the high TCRbeta diversity seen at day 60 was put down to recipient T cells and intrathymic progenitors that had survived conditioning.

The TCR was taken from a male patient between 2 and 10 years old who had a stem cell transplant for chronic granulomatous disease, so the T cells may come from the graft donor. Sample: peripheral blood, taken 180 days after TCRalphabeta/CD19-depleted stem cell transplant. The V and J genes are TRBV5-1 and TRBJ2-7; the D gene could be TRBD1 or TRBD2, each one agreeing over 6 bases. CDR3 reads: CASSLALGGEWYEQYF. At the DNA level, the sequence is TGCGCCAGCAGCTTGGCCCTCGGGGGCGAATGGTACGAGCAGTACTTC.